What follows are 10 T cell receptor beta chains derived from one specimen sequenced in a study of metastatic and nonmetastatic thyroid tumors. No patient had received any treatment before thyroid surgery. TCRdb recomputed clones from the PCR reads via MiXCR. The sample includes 15,000 to 20,000 clones, about 27% of them seen just once. The source material was tumor tissue. The receptors here all came from a female donor with papillary thyroid cancer or a benign thyroid nodule (not recorded which). Some clones in this sample may be carry-over from other donors' samples.

This rearrangement joins TRBV15 to TRBJ1-5, with D tentatively TRBD1 (6 bases). Trimming removed 6 bases at V and 0 bases at J, with 15 bases between. CDR1 LNHNV and CDR2 YYDKDF come from the germline V gene (reference sequence). This CDR3 is 16 amino acids long. CDR3 loop: CATRSDRTYSNQPQHF. In DNA, the CDR3 is TGTGCCACCAGGTCGGACAGAACTTATAGCAATCAGCCCCAGCATTTT.

In this sample, this clone turned up many times. The chain couples TRBV6-1 to TRBJ1-2, with 7 bases identical to TRBD1. V shed 6 bases, J shed 4 bases, and the junction held 2 bases outside the gene matches. CDR3 length: 12 residues. Per germline, CDR1 MNHNS and CDR2 SASEGT. The CDR3 is CASSRQGYGYTF. CDR3 nucleotide sequence: TGTGCCAGCAGCCGACAGGGCTATGGCTACACCTTC.

This clone was seen at least ten times. The CDR3 region is CASSLETSGRRSYEQYF. The CDR3 DNA is TGTGCCAGCAGCCTTGAGACTAGCGGGAGGCGCTCCTACGAGCAGTACTTC. This chain joins TRBV7-7 and TRBJ2-7; 13 bases fit TRBD2. The germline V gene encodes CDR1 SSHAT and CDR2 FNYEAQ (reference sequence). The V and J ends lost 5 bases and 0 bases, in that order; junction bases with no gene match: 7. The CDR3 has 17 residues.

The chain is built from TRBV3-1 and TRBJ2-7; the match to TRBD2 covers 9 bases. Looked up from germline, CDR1 is LGHDT and CDR2 is YNNKEL (reference sequence). Trimming removed 3 bases from V and 1 base from J; junction bases left unmatched: 4. The CDR3 is 15 residues long. CDR3 amino acids: CASSQREGQSYEQYF. The CDR3 region has the DNA TGTGCCAGCAGCCAGCGGGAGGGCCAGTCCTACGAGCAGTACTTC.

The chain joins TRBV12-3 or TRBV12-4 to TRBJ2-7; D is possibly TRBD1 (5 bases). The CDR3 is 15 residues long. The germline V and J ends were trimmed by 7 bases and 2 bases, with 18 bases remaining between them. Here the CDR3 reads CASTNQGGVTYEQYF. In DNA, the CDR3 is TGTGCCAGCACCAACCAGGGTGGGGTTACCTACGAGCAGTACTTC.

In its sample, this clone was seen a few times. J is TRBJ2-7 and V is TRBV20-1; D is perhaps TRBD2 (7 bases). Deletions cut 6 bases from V and 5 bases from J, with 20 bases between. Germline V gene lookup returns CDR1 DFQATT and CDR2 SNEGSKA (reference sequence). CDR3 size: 14 residues. This CDR3 reads CSAAGGGGFDEQYF. CDR3 nucleotides: TGCAGTGCAGCTGGGGGAGGGGGGTTCGACGAGCAGTACTTC.

At least ten counts were recorded for this clone. J is TRBJ2-1 and V is TRBV19; TRBD2 agrees at 7 bases. CDR1 is LNHDA and CDR2 is SQIVND in the germline V gene (reference sequence). CDR3 length equals 13 residues. J lost 10 bases, V lost 5 bases, and 8 bases had no gene match. CDR3 in amino acids: CASSFNRDYEQFF. In DNA form, the CDR3 reads TGTGCCAGTAGTTTCAACCGGGACTACGAGCAGTTCTTC.

This clone is medium-sized. In DNA form, the CDR3 reads TGTGCCAGCAGTGGTCGGGGATACAATGAGCAGTTCTTC. Translating it yields CASSGRGYNEQFF. This chain uses TRBV27 with TRBJ2-1; weak D call: TRBD2 (5 bases). Trimming cost V 5 bases and J 4 bases, with 9 bases left between them. This CDR3 spans 13 amino acids. Germline loops: CDR1 MNHEY, CDR2 SMNVEV (reference sequence).

The CDR3 sequence: CASSGLRTAYTEAFF. DNA of the CDR3: TGTGCCAGCAGTGGTCTAAGGACAGCCTACACTGAAGCTTTCTTT. This chain joins TRBV6-1 and TRBJ1-1; D perhaps matches TRBD1 (6 bases). The CDR3 runs 15 residues. Deletions cut 4 bases from V and 3 bases from J, with 15 bases between. Germline loops: CDR1 MNHNS, CDR2 SASEGT.

Judged by abundance, this clone is medium-sized. This specimen includes other DNA sequences encoding the same CDR3. The chain has TRBV12-3 or TRBV12-4 and TRBJ2-3, with no clear D. Trimming took off 5 bases at V and 6 bases at J, with 9 bases between the two ends. There are 12 residues in the CDR3. CDR3 in DNA: TGTGCCAGCAGTCTCGACTTCGATACGCAGTATTTT. Encoded protein: CASSLDFDTQYF.